The 26 T cell receptor beta chains in this list originate from one sample, sequenced in a study of cytomegalovirus exposure and HLA in healthy donors (dated by TCRdb to 2017 to 2019). Libraries were constructed by the immunoSEQ multiplex PCR assay. For the multiplex PCR, a mixture combining 60 forward primers for TCR Vbeta segments and 13 reverse primers for TCR Jbeta segments was used. TCRdb holds this immuneACCESS table with in-frame rearrangements only. Some clones are missing; in checked studies, unresolved V genes explain under half, and the rest has no known cause. The table of this sample itemizes 53,000 or so clones. In total, the top ten clones hold over 10% of the sample. The sample taken for sequencing was PBMCs. The receptors were gathered from a man between 18 and 35 years old in good health and CMV-seropositive.

Concerning this clone itself: The same CDR3 arises from other DNA sequences in this sample as well. V and J are TRBV6-5 and TRBJ2-1, with TRBD2 matching 12 bases. The CDR3 runs to 15 residues. Germline V gene sequence: CDR1 MNHEY, CDR2 SVGAGI. The J segment lost 4 bases and the V segment lost 6 bases, leaving 4 bases of the junction unmatched. The CDR3 DNA reads as TGTGCCAGCAGAGGCGGGACTAGCGGGTACAATGAGCAGTTCTTC. This gives the protein CASRGGTSGYNEQFF.

The chain employs TRBV4-2 and TRBJ2-2; D not certain. CDR3 length equals 15 residues. The ends were cut back, 0 bases at V and 4 bases at J, with 9 bases in the middle. From germline, CDR1 is LGHNA and CDR2 YNFKEQ. The DNA for the CDR3 is TGTGCCAGCAGCCAAGATCCATCGCGCACCGGGGAGCTGTTTTTT. Protein sequence: CASSQDPSRTGELFF.

The V gene is TRBV19, the J gene TRBJ2-1, with 9 bases matching TRBD1. The CDR3 consists of 13 residues. The V gene end was trimmed by 10 bases and the J gene end by 6 bases; junction bases not matched to a gene: 7. Germline V gene sequence: CDR1 LNHDA, CDR2 SQIVND (reference sequence). The CDR3 protein is CATEAGQGNEQFF. CDR3 bases: TGTGCCACCGAGGCGGGACAGGGCAATGAGCAGTTCTTC.

This sequence joins TRBV5-4 and TRBJ2-7; TRBD1 is a possible D gene (6 bases). CDR3 size: 13 residues. Trimming removed 4 bases from V and 4 bases from J, with 12 bases in between. CDR1 and CDR2 (germline): SGHNT, YYREEE (reference sequence). The CDR3 region has the DNA TGTGCCAGCAGCCTTGGACAGAGGTACGAGCAGTACTTC. Amino acid sequence: CASSLGQRYEQYF.

The chain links TRBV29-1 to TRBJ1-1; 7 bases are shared with TRBD1. Trimming cost V 8 bases and J 2 bases; bases outside gene matches: 8. Germline assignment: CDR1 SQVTM and CDR2 ANQGSEA. The CDR3 is 13 amino acids. The CDR3 is CSTNDRVNTEAFF. The CDR3 DNA reads TGCAGCACCAACGACAGGGTAAACACTGAAGCTTTCTTT. Variable domain in full (rest from reference TRBV29-1 and TRBJ1-1): SAVISQKPSRDICQRGTSLTIQCQVDSQVTMMFWYRQQPGQSLTLIATANQGSEATYESGFVIDKFPISRPNLTFSTLTVSNMSPEDSSIYLCSTNDRVNTEAFFGQGTRLTVV.

This chain connects TRBV5-1 to TRBJ2-1, with D possibly being TRBD2 (6 bases). Looked up from germline, CDR1 is SGHRS and CDR2 is YFSETQ. The CDR3 covers 16 residues. V lost 2 bases and J 8 bases, leaving 20 bases between the germline ends. The CDR3 loop is CASSFARKVSGDEQFF. The CDR3 DNA sequence: TGCGCCAGCAGCTTCGCCCGCAAGGTTAGCGGCGATGAGCAGTTCTTC.

The V call is TRBV30, the J call TRBJ1-5, with D unclear. Per the germline V gene, CDR1 is GTSNPN and CDR2 is SVGIG (reference sequence). The CDR3 extends over 13 amino acids. V gave up 1 base and J gave up 5 bases, with 9 bases separating them. CDR3 in DNA: TGTGCCTGGAGTGCTCTTCAGGATCAGCCCCAGCATTTT. Encoded protein: CAWSALQDQPQHF.

The chain links TRBV5-4 to TRBJ2-1; TRBD2 matches 10 bases. J gave up 5 bases and V 0 bases, and 2 bases lay outside the gene matches. CDR1 SGHNT and CDR2 YYREEE come from the germline V gene (reference sequence). This CDR3 comprises 15 residues. In DNA, the CDR3 is TGTGCCAGCAGCTTGGTAGCGGGAGGCCACAATGAGCAGTTCTTC. This codes for CASSLVAGGHNEQFF.

The V call is TRBV6-1, the J call TRBJ1-6; 7 bases match TRBD1. The junction had 4 bases not matched to a gene; V was cut back by 6 bases and J by 8 bases. Germline V gene lookup returns CDR1 MNHNS and CDR2 SASEGT. This CDR3 is built from 13 residues. CDR3 sequence: CASRTGLHSPLHF. The CDR3 DNA reads as TGTGCCAGCAGGACAGGGTTGCATTCACCCCTCCACTTT.

This chain uses TRBV30 with TRBJ2-5; TRBD2 might be the D (6 bases). Per germline, CDR1 GTSNPN and CDR2 SVGIG (reference sequence). Trimming pared 1 base from V and 4 bases from J, leaving 13 bases between. The CDR3 runs to 14 residues. The CDR3 protein is CAWSEGLARETQYF. The CDR3 DNA reads as TGTGCCTGGAGTGAGGGTCTAGCGAGAGAGACCCAGTACTTC.

V is TRBV28 and J is TRBJ1-5, with 10 bases fitting TRBD1. This CDR3 contains 16 residues. J gave up 1 base and V 5 bases, and 5 bases lay outside the gene matches. CDR1 and CDR2 from the germline V gene are MDHEN and SYDVKM. CDR3 coding DNA: TGTGCCAGCAGTCCCGACAGGGGGCGAAGCAATCAGCCCCAGCATTTT. It yields the protein CASSPDRGRSNQPQHF.

The chain uses TRBV27 and TRBJ2-2; the D is unclear. V dropped 5 bases and J dropped 6 bases, with 13 bases sitting between them. This CDR3 has 14 amino acids. Germline V lookup: CDR1 MNHEY, CDR2 SMNVEV (reference sequence). CDR3 in DNA: TGTGCCAGCAGTGCGGCGGCCGGTCCCGGGGAGCTGTTTTTT. Encoded protein: CASSAAAGPGELFF.

This chain links TRBV13 with TRBJ2-7, with D tentatively TRBD2 (5 bases). There are 15 residues in the CDR3. Trimming took off 5 bases at V and 2 bases at J, with 16 bases between the two ends. Germline CDR1 is PRHDT and CDR2 is FYEKMQ (reference sequence). In DNA, the CDR3 is TGTGCCAGCAGCACTACCGACGGACTCCCCTACGAGCAGTACTTC. Its translation is CASSTTDGLPYEQYF.

This rearrangement joins TRBV6-1 to TRBJ2-7, with 10 bases aligning to TRBD1. In germline, CDR1 is MNHNS, CDR2 SASEGT. CDR3 length equals 16 residues. V shed 2 bases, J shed 6 bases, and the junction held 10 bases outside the gene matches. CDR3 in amino acids: CASSEIIGQGGIEQYF. The CDR3 DNA reads as TGTGCCAGCAGTGAAATCATCGGACAGGGGGGGATCGAGCAGTACTTC.

This sequence joins TRBV6-5 and TRBJ1-1; no definite D call. The CDR3 runs to 13 residues. Germline-derived CDR1 and CDR2 are MNHEY and SVGAGI. Trimming pared 5 bases from V and 1 base from J, leaving 8 bases between. In DNA, the CDR3 is TGTGCCAGCAGTGAGTTTAGGAACACTGAAGCTTTCTTT. Its protein product is CASSEFRNTEAFF.

The V and J genes are TRBV19 and TRBJ1-1; D is uncertain. This CDR3 spans 14 amino acids. Germline CDR1 is LNHDA and CDR2 is SQIVND (reference sequence). Deletions cut 1 base from V and 3 bases from J, with 9 bases between. The CDR3 spells CASSIAKRYTEAFF. CDR3 nucleotides: TGTGCCAGTAGTATAGCTAAGAGGTACACTGAAGCTTTCTTT.

V is TRBV19 and J is TRBJ2-3; 7 bases agree with TRBD2. CDR1 is LNHDA and CDR2 is SQIVND in the germline V gene (reference sequence). The CDR3 has 15 residues. Trimming at V came to 6 bases and at J to 3 bases, leaving 9 bases not matched to a gene. For the CDR3, the DNA is TGTGCCAGTAGCAGGGAGGGGTTTGGTACAGATACGCAGTATTTT. Its translation: CASSREGFGTDTQYF.

This rearrangement joins TRBV9 to TRBJ2-7; D is possibly TRBD1 (5 bases). The ends were cut back, 0 bases at V and 2 bases at J, with 12 bases in the middle. Looked up from germline, CDR1 is SGDLS and CDR2 is YYNGEE. This CDR3 contains 15 residues. This chain's CDR3 is CASSVGLTATYEQYF. The CDR3 DNA reads as TGTGCCAGCAGCGTAGGCCTGACAGCGACCTACGAGCAGTACTTC.

This chain links TRBV30 with TRBJ2-1, with 7 positions matching TRBD2. There are 13 residues in the CDR3. V dropped 1 base and J dropped 8; count of bases not matched to a gene: 5. Germline CDR1 reads GTSNPN; CDR2 reads SVGIG (reference sequence). CDR3 sequence: CAWSGGSGYEQFF. The CDR3 region has the DNA TGTGCCTGGAGTGGCGGGAGCGGCTATGAGCAGTTCTTC.

J is TRBJ1-6 and V is TRBV28, with 7 bases identical to TRBD1. V shed 5 bases, J shed 8 bases, and the junction held 12 bases outside the gene matches. CDR3 length equals 16 residues. Germline CDR1 MDHEN, CDR2 SYDVKM. The CDR3 reads CASSTTDRYRDSPLHF. The CDR3 DNA reads as TGTGCCAGCAGTACTACGGACAGGTACCGAGATTCACCCCTCCACTTT.

The CDR3, as DNA: TGTGCCTGGAGTGTATCCGTAGCCTACGAGCAGTACTTC. Its translation is CAWSVSVAYEQYF. The chain joins TRBV30 to TRBJ2-7; no clear D gene. This CDR3 has 13 residues. Trimming left V 0 bases short and J 2 bases short, with 8 bases between. Germline values: CDR1 GTSNPN, CDR2 SVGIG (reference sequence).

V is TRBV19 and J is TRBJ1-2; 8 bases fit TRBD1. The length of the CDR3 is 14 residues. Germline V lookup: CDR1 LNHDA, CDR2 SQIVND (reference sequence). The trim removed 7 bases at V and 5 bases at J, leaving 9 bases unmatched. This CDR3 is CASTEATGDYGYTF. In nucleotides, the CDR3 is TGTGCCAGTACGGAGGCGACAGGGGATTATGGCTACACCTTC. Together with reference TRBV19 and TRBJ1-2, the CDR3 gives the full variable domain: DGGITQSPKYLFRKEGQNVTLSCEQNLNHDAMYWYRQDPGQGLRLIYYSQIVNDFQKGDIAEGYSVSREKKESFPLTVTSAQKNPTAFYLCASTEATGDYGYTFGSGTRLTVV.

The chain combines TRBV6-1 with TRBJ2-7, with unresolved D. Deletions cut 4 bases from V and 2 bases from J, with 9 bases between. CDR1 is MNHNS, CDR2 SASEGT, per germline. CDR3 length equals 13 residues. The CDR3 here is CASSVSQAYEQYF. DNA of the CDR3: TGTGCCAGCAGTGTCAGTCAGGCCTACGAGCAGTACTTC.

The rearrangement links TRBV5-3 to TRBJ2-3, with 14 nucleotides matching TRBD2. TRBV5-3 is an open reading frame, and its role is uncertain. V dropped 8 bases and J dropped 9; count of bases not matched to a gene: 11. The CDR3 totals 15 residues. CDR3 amino acids: CARGTRTSGRRTQYF. CDR3 sequence (DNA): TGTGCCAGGGGTACTAGGACTAGCGGGAGGAGGACGCAGTATTTT.

The V call is TRBV5-1, the J call TRBJ2-3; perhaps TRBD1 as D (6 bases). The CDR3 is made up of 14 amino acids. Germline-derived CDR1 and CDR2 are SGHRS and YFSETQ. Between the trimmed V and J ends, which lost 0 bases and 1 base, there was a span of 6 bases. The CDR3 loop is CASSLGTGTDTQYF. For the CDR3, the DNA is TGCGCCAGCAGCTTGGGGACAGGCACAGATACGCAGTATTTT. The variable domain in full, with the rest retrieved from reference TRBV5-1 and TRBJ2-3, is KAGVTQTPRYLIKTRGQQVTLSCSPISGHRSVSWYQQTPGQGLQFLFEYFSETQRNKGNFPGRFSGRQFSNSRSEMNVSTLELGDSALYLCASSLGTGTDTQYFGPGTRLTVL.

The rearrangement uses TRBV25-1 and TRBJ1-1; 10 bases map to TRBD1. The CDR3 has 15 amino acids. Germline V CDR1 and CDR2: MGHDK, SYGVNS. The trim removed 5 bases at V and 0 bases at J, leaving 3 bases unmatched. CDR3 protein: CASSPGTGVNTEAFF. CDR3 coding DNA: TGTGCCAGCAGTCCCGGGACAGGGGTGAACACTGAAGCTTTCTTT.